The rows below give T cell receptor beta chains drawn from one sample of a study of T cell repertoires in cytomegalovirus infection. TCRdb called the reads again in MiXCR, with one record for every CDR3 protein. The profile shows about 120,000 distinct CDR3 sequences, over 9.5% of them singletons. For these receptors, no antigen is known. Material: PBMCs, sequenced either directly or after in vitro stimulation (not recorded which). These receptors were taken from a human donor in good health (CMV status not recorded). Some clones in this sample may be carry-over from other donors' samples. Both conserved end residues are part of each CDR3.

j_call v_call cdr3_aa
TRBJ2-7 TRBV27 CASKALAGDYEQYF
TRBJ1-2 TRBV25-1 CASSVGQHYGYTF
TRBJ1-1 TRBV6-5 CASSLQGGLGTEAFF
TRBJ2-2 TRBV7-8 CASSLVIASNTGELFF
TRBJ2-2 TRBV24-1 CASTEGGSTGELFF
TRBJ1-2 TRBV30 CAWSSGRTFDGYTF
TRBJ2-2 TRBV7-9 CASSRSGTSVLLEPGELFF
TRBJ1-4 TRBV20-1 CSARVWGTGEIEKLFF
TRBJ2-2 TRBV27 CASSLLAGGTGELFF
TRBJ1-5 TRBV7-6 CASSSGSYNSNQPQHF
TRBJ2-3 TRBV9 CASSVDTRVDRGRGDTQYF
TRBJ2-3 TRBV11-2 CASSLNRGRTDTQYF
TRBJ2-1 TRBV7-2 CASSPRAGGSYNEQFF
TRBJ2-3 TRBV12-3/TRBV12-4 CASSSDPGSQYF
TRBJ1-1 TRBV3-1 CASSQSEYTEAFF
TRBJ2-6 TRBV6-2/TRBV6-3 CASSFRDSFAGANVLTF
TRBJ2-2 TRBV2 CASTVERTGTGELFF
TRBJ2-3 TRBV7-9 CASGSYRDRGTDTQYF
TRBJ2-2 TRBV7-2 CASSGGALAGGTGELFF
TRBJ1-1 TRBV7-2 CASSLVGDLEAFF
TRBJ2-3 TRBV7-2 CASRSGNTDTQYF
TRBJ1-5 TRBV12-3/TRBV12-4 CASSLRDPGGGNQPQHF
TRBJ2-5 TRBV12-3/TRBV12-4 CASKFLASLGETQYF
TRBJ1-5 TRBV3-1 CASSQSYYQPQHF
TRBJ2-1 TRBV6-2/TRBV6-3 CASTTSGSNHEQFF
TRBJ1-2 TRBV2 CASSDRGDYGYTF
TRBJ1-2 TRBV29-1 CSVSSATNYGYTF
TRBJ1-2 TRBV6-2/TRBV6-3 CASSTGTGVYGYTF
TRBJ2-1 TRBV11-3 CASSLRYESYNEQFF
TRBJ1-1 TRBV7-2 CASSPRVGNTEAFF
TRBJ2-7 TRBV7-2 CASSLARTSDVEQYF
TRBJ2-5 TRBV6-6 CASSREWDREETQYF
TRBJ2-7 TRBV29-1 CSVVRLTAYEQYF
TRBJ1-2 TRBV7-2 CASSHRGEVGFTF
TRBJ1-2 TRBV7-3 CASSPSGTGGFGYTF
TRBJ2-1 TRBV7-2 CASSFLAGGNNEQFF